This TCR beta chain derives from a study of blood T cells in healthy people across ages. General study points: Both higher diversity and more naive CD4+ cells marked long-lived donors when set against aged donors. TCR beta diversity correlated strongly with naive T cell percentage.

Sample-barcoded 5' priming and a J-beta primer mix drove a second PCR of 7 to 11 cycles. A template-switch adaptor with 12 random nucleotides tagged each cDNA molecule. TCRdb re-derived calls from the 5' RACE reads in MiXCR, one entry per CDR3 protein. The sample carries some 1.8 million distinct CDR3 sequences, around 40% recorded once. Trimming took off 6 bases at V and 1 base at J, with 18 bases between the two ends. The CDR3 has 16 amino acids. Isolation recovered at least 6.5 million PBMCs from every sample. A few counts support this clonotype. Its cognate antigen is unknown. This clonotype was sampled from a human donor in good health. Specimen: blood. The rearrangement joins TRBV12-3 or TRBV12-4 to TRBJ1-2, with a tentative D call TRBD1 (5 bases). CDR3 sequence (DNA): TGTGCCAGCAGCCACGAACCCGGGGGGGTTAACTATGGCTACACCTTC. Its protein is CASSHEPGGVNYGYTF.